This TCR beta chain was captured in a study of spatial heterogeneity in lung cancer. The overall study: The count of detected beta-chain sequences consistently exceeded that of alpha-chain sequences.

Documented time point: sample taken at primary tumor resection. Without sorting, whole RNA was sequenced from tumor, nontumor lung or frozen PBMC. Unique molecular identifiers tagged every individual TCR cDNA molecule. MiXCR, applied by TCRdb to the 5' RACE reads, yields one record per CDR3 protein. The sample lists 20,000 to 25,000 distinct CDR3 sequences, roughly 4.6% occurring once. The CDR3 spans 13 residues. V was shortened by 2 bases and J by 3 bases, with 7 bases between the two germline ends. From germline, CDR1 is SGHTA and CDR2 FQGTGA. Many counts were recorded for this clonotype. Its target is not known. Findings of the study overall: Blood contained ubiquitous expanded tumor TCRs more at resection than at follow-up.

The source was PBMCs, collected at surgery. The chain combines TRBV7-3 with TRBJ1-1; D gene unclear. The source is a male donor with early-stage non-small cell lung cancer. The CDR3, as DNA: TGTGCCAGCAGCTTACAGGAATACACTGAAGCTTTCTTT. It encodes CASSLQEYTEAFF. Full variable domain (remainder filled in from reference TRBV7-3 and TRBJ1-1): GAGVSQTPSNKVTEKGKYVELRCDPISGHTALYWYRQSLGQGPEFLIYFQGTGAADDSGLPNDRFFAVRPEGSVSTLKIQRTERGDSAVYLCASSLQEYTEAFFGQGTRLTVV.